This entry is about one T cell receptor beta chain. The data were taken from a study of blood T cell repertoires in COVID-19. Here immunoSEQ multiplex PCR was the method, and the copy in TCRdb shows in-frame clones only, minus some. Here the sample spans about 180,000 clones, approximately 84% being singletons. The material sequenced was peripheral blood. The origin of this receptor is a human donor in a cohort sampled during active COVID-19.

CDR3 loop: CSVEARIGRETQYF. CDR3 sequence (DNA): TGCAGCGTTGAAGCTCGCATTGGGAGGGAGACCCAGTACTTC. This rearrangement joins TRBV29-1 to TRBJ2-5; D is perhaps TRBD2 (6 bases). The germline V and J ends were trimmed by 1 base and 5 bases, with 14 bases remaining between them. The length of the CDR3 is 14 residues. The germline V gene has CDR1 SQVTM and CDR2 ANQGSEA.